This T cell receptor beta chain was profiled in a study of shared clonotypes between healthy human individuals. Naivety among CD8 cells was defined by CD45RO negativity and positive CCR7 selection, thereby excluding terminally differentiated effector memory CD45RA+ cells. Source study methods: Junction-only immunoSEQ data arrived without quality scores, meaning filtering differed. Sequenced by immunoSEQ multiplex PCR; TCRdb stores in-frame clones only, minus some. V and J calls and clone size are those listed in that table; D and trimming were worked out from the DNA. The table shows roughly 2.1 million clones, with about 92% occurring only once. V was cut by 4 bases and J by 4 bases, with 21 bases left in between. Germline V gives CDR1 LNHDA, CDR2 SQIVND (reference sequence). This CDR3 comprises 17 residues.

This clonotype was obtained from a man between 18 and 29 years old in good health. Some clones in this sample may be carry-over from other donors' samples. This chain links TRBV19 with TRBJ2-3; weak D call: TRBD2 (7 bases). Sequencing was carried out using naive CD8+ T cells from PBMCs. In nucleotides, the CDR3 is TGTGCCAGTAGTACACGTCTGGGGGGGCGACGGGCAGATACGCAGTATTTT. It is translated as CASSTRLGGRRADTQYF.